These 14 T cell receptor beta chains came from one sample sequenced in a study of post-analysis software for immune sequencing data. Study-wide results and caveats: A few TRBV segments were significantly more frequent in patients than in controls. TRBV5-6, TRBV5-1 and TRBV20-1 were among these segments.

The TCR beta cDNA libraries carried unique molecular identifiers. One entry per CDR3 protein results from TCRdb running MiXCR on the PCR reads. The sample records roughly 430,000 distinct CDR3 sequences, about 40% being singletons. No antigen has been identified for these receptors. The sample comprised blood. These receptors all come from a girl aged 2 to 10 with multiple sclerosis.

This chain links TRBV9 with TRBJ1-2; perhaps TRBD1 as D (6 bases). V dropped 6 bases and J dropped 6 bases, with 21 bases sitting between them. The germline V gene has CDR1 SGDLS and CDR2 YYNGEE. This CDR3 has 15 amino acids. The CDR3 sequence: CASTPRGLGGDGYTF. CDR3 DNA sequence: TGTGCCAGCACTCCCCGGGGGCTCGGTGGGGATGGCTACACCTTC.

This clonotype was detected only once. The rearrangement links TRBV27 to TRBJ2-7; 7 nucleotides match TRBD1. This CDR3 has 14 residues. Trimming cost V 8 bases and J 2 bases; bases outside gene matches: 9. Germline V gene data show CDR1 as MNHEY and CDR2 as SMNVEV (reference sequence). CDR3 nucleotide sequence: TGTGCCAGCTCGGGACAGCCCTCGCCCTACGAGCAGTACTTC. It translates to CASSGQPSPYEQYF.

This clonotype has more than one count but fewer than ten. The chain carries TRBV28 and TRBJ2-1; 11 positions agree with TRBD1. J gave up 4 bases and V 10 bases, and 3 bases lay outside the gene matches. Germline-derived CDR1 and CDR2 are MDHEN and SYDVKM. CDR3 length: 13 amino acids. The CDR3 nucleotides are TGTGCCACCGGGACAGGGGGGTACAATGAGCAGTTCTTC. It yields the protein CATGTGGYNEQFF.

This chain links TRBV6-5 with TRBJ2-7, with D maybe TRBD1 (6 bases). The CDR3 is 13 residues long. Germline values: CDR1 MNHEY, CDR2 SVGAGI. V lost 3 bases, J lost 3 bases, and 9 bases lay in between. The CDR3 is CASSYFRGYEQYF. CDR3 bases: TGTGCCAGCAGTTATTTCAGGGGCTACGAGCAGTACTTC.

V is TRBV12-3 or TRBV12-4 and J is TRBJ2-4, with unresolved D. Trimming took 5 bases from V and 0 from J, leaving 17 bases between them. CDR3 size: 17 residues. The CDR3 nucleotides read TGTGCCAGCAGTGGGCCCATACCTGTCAGAGCCAAAAACATTCAGTACTTC. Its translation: CASSGPIPVRAKNIQYF.

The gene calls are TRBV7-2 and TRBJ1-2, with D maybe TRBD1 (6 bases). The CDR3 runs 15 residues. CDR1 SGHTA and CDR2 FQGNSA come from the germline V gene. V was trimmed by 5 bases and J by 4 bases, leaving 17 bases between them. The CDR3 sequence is CASSDPWTVTYGYTF. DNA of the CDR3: TGTGCCAGCAGCGACCCTTGGACAGTCACCTATGGCTACACCTTC.

In nucleotides, the CDR3 is TGTGCCAGCAGCTTGGAGATGGGGGTGGAGACCCAGTACTTC. It encodes CASSLEMGVETQYF. This chain uses TRBV5-8 with TRBJ2-5; possibly TRBD1 or TRBD2 for D (5 bases each). The V gene lost 0 bases and the J gene lost 5 bases, with 11 bases spanning the gap. This CDR3 is 14 amino acids long. Germline CDR1 is SGHTS and CDR2 is YDEGEE.

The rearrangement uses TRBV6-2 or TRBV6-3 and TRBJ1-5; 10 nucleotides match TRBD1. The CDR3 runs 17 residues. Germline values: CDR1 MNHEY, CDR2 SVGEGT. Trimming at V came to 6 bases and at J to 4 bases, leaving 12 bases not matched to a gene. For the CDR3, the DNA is TGTGCCAGCAGCCGGGCCTCAGGGACAGGGGAAAATCAGCCCCAGCATTTT. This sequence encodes CASSRASGTGENQPQHF.

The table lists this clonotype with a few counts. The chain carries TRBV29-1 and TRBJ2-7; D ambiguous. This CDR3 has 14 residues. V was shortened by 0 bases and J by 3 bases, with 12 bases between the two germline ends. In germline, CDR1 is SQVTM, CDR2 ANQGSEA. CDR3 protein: CSVEDRGTHYEQYF. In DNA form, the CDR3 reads TGCAGCGTTGAAGATCGAGGTACCCACTACGAGCAGTACTTC.

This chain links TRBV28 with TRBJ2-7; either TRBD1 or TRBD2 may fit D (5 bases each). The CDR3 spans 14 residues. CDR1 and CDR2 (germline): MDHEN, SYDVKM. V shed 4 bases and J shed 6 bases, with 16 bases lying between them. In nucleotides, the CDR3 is TGTGCCAGCAGTTCCCCGGGACGGAGGTTCGAGCAGTACTTC. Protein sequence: CASSSPGRRFEQYF.

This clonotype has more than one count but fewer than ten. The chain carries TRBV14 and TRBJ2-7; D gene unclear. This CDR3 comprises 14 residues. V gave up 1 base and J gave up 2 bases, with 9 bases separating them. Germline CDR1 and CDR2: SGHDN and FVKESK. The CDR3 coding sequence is TGTGCCAGCAGCCAAGTTGCACGCACCTACGAGCAGTACTTC. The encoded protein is CASSQVARTYEQYF. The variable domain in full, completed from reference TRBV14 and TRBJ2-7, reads EAGVTQFPSHSVIEKGQTVTLRCDPISGHDNLYWYRRVMGKEIKFLLHFVKESKQDESGMPNNRFLAERTGGTYSTLKVQPAELEDSGVYFCASSQVARTYEQYFGPGTRLTVT.

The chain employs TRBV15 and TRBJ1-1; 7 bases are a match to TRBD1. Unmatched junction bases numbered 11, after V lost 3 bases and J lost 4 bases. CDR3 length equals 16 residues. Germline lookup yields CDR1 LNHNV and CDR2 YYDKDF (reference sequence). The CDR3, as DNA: TGTGCCACCAGCAGGGACAGGCTAGTAATGGTCACTGAAGCTTTCTTT. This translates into CATSRDRLVMVTEAFF.

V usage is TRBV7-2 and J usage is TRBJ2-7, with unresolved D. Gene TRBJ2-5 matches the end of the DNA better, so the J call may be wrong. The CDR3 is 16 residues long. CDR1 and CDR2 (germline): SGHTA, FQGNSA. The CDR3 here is CASSLGRWQLKETQYF. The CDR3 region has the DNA TGTGCCAGCAGCTTAGGGCGTTGGCAGTTGAAAGAGACCCAGTACTTC.

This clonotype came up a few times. The CDR3 loop is CSGHTGDYGYTF. CDR3 bases: TGCAGCGGACACACGGGCGACTATGGCTACACCTTC. V usage is TRBV29-1 and J usage is TRBJ1-2; the D is unclear. CDR1 SQVTM and CDR2 ANQGSEA come from the germline V gene. The CDR3 sequence is 12 residues long. Trimming removed 7 bases at V and 3 bases at J, with 12 bases between.